This T cell receptor beta chain was retrieved from a study of blood T cells in healthy people across ages. Study-wide results and limits: Percentage of naive T cells showed a strong correlation with TCR beta diversity.

Many counts were recorded for this clonotype. The antigen is unknown. Together with a sample-barcoded 5' primer, a J-beta primer mix was included in a second PCR lasting roughly 6 to 12 cycles. TCRdb analysed the 5' RACE reads with MiXCR anew, one entry per CDR3 protein. The sample lists roughly 1,800,000 distinct CDR3 sequences; roughly 50% were seen once. PBMCs, at least 7 million per sample, were isolated. The material sequenced was blood. The receptor's source is a woman aged 40-49 years in good health.

This CDR3 reads CASTPPGRRNEQYF. CDR3 coding DNA: TGTGCCAGCACCCCCCCGGGGCGTCGAAACGAGCAGTACTTC. The genes are TRBV7-2 and TRBJ2-7; D assignment may be TRBD1 or TRBD2 (5 bases each). The CDR3 is made up of 14 amino acids. Per germline, CDR1 SGHTA and CDR2 FQGNSA. Trimming cost V 7 bases and J 5 bases, with 18 bases left between them.